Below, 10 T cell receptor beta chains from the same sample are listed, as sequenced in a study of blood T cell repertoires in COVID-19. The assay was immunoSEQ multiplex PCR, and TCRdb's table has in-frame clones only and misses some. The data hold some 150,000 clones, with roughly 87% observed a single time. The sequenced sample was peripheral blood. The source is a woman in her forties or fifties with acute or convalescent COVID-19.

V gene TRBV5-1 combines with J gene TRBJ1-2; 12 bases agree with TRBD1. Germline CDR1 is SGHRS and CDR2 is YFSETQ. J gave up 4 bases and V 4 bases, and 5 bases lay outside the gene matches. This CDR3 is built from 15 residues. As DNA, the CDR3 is TGCGCCAGCAGCCTTCGGGACAGGGGGCCCTATGGCTACACCTTC. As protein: CASSLRDRGPYGYTF.

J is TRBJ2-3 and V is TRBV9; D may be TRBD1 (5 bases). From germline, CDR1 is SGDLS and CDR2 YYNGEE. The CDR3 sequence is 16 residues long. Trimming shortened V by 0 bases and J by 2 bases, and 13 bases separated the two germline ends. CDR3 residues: CASSVGETAYTDTQYF. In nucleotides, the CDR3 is TGTGCCAGCAGCGTAGGTGAGACAGCTTACACAGATACGCAGTATTTT.

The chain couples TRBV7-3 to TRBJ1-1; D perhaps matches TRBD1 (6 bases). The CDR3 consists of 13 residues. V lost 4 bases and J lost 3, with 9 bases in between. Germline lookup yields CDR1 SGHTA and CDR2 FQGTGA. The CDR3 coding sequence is TGTGCCAGCAGCTGGGGGCGTGACACTGAAGCTTTCTTT. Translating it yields CASSWGRDTEAFF.

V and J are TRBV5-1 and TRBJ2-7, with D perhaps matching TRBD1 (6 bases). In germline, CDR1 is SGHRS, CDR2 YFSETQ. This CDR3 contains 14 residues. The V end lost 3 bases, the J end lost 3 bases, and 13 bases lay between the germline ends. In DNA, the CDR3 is TGCGCCAGCAGCTCCGGACAGAGTGACTACGAGCAGTACTTC. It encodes CASSSGQSDYEQYF.

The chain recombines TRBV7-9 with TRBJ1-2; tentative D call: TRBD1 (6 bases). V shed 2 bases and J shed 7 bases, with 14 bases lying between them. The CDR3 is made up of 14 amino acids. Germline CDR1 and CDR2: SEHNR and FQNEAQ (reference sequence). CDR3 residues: CASSLHREVRGYTF. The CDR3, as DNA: TGTGCCAGCAGCTTACACAGGGAAGTTCGTGGCTACACCTTC.

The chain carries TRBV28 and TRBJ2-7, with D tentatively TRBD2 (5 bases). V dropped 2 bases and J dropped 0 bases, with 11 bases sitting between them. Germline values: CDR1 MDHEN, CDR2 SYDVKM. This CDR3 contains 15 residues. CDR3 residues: CASSLTGFSSYEQYF. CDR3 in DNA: TGTGCCAGCAGTTTAACGGGGTTTAGCTCCTACGAGCAGTACTTC.

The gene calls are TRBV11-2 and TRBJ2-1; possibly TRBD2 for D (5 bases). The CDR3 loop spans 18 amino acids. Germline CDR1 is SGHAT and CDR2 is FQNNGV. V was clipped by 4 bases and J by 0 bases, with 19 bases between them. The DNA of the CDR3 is TGTGCCAGCAGCTCCCCCCGTTCGGGGTTTCGCTCCTACAATGAGCAGTTCTTC. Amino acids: CASSSPRSGFRSYNEQFF.

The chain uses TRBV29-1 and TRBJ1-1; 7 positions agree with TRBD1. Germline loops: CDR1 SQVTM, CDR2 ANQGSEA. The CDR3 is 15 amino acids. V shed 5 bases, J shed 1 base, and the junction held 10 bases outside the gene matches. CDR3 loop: CSVTHRGGRNTEAFF. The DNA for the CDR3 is TGCAGCGTTACTCACAGGGGAGGAAGGAACACTGAAGCTTTCTTT.

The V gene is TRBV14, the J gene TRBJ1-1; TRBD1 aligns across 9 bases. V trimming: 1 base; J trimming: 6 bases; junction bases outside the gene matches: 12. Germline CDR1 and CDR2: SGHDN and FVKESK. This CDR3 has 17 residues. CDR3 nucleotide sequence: TGTGCCAGCAGCCAAGTCCCGGGACAGGGATCGGGCCCTGAAGCTTTCTTT. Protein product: CASSQVPGQGSGPEAFF.

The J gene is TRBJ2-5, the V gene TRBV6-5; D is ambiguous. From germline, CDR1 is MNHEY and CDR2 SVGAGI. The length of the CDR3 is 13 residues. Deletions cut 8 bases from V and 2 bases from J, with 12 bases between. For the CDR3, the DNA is TGTGCCAGCGTAGTGTACCGTCAAGAGACCCAGTACTTC. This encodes CASVVYRQETQYF.